The next 13 T cell receptor beta chains were all read from a single sample in a study of T cell repertoires in cytomegalovirus infection. TCRdb redid the calling of the reads with MiXCR, one entry per CDR3 protein. The repertoire holds some 400,000 distinct CDR3 sequences, with 15% to 20% as singletons. Sequenced material: PBMCs. The receptor source for this set is a human donor in good health (CMV status not recorded). Some clones in this sample may be carry-over from other donors' samples.

This clonotype was found a few times. The rearrangement joins TRBV5-8 to TRBJ2-5; 7 nucleotides agree with TRBD1. V lost 6 bases, J lost 1 base, and 6 bases stayed unmatched. In germline, CDR1 is SGHTS, CDR2 YDEGEE. The CDR3 has 14 residues. CDR3 in amino acids: CASIYGQVQETQYF. In DNA form, the CDR3 reads TGTGCCAGCATATACGGACAGGTCCAAGAGACCCAGTACTTC.

This rearrangement joins TRBV11-2 to TRBJ2-5, with D tentatively TRBD2 (5 bases). The CDR3 has 15 amino acids. V was pared by 5 bases and J by 5 bases, with 18 bases between. Germline V lookup: CDR1 SGHAT, CDR2 FQNNGV. The CDR3 region is CASSATYTRGETQYF. Here the CDR3 DNA reads TGTGCCAGCAGCGCAACTTACACTAGAGGGGAGACCCAGTACTTC. Supplemented by reference TRBV11-2 and TRBJ2-5, the full variable domain reads EAGVAQSPRYKIIEKRQSVAFWCNPISGHATLYWYQQILGQGPKLLIQFQNNGVVDDSQLPKDRFSAERLKGVDSTLKIQPAKLEDSAVYLCASSATYTRGETQYFGPGTRLLVL.

There are a few counts of this clonotype. The chain recombines TRBV11-2 with TRBJ2-5; 9 bases map to TRBD1. Trimming cost V 5 bases and J 2 bases; bases outside gene matches: 6. The CDR3 consists of 15 residues. Germline V gives CDR1 SGHAT, CDR2 FQNNGV. This CDR3 is CASSRDRAPQETQYF. The DNA of the CDR3 is TGTGCCAGCAGCCGGGACAGGGCCCCGCAAGAGACCCAGTACTTC.

The chain recombines TRBV5-6 with TRBJ2-1; tentatively, D is TRBD1 or TRBD2 (7 bases each). The ends were cut back, 1 base at V and 1 base at J, with 21 bases in the middle. This CDR3 is 19 amino acids long. Germline V gene data show CDR1 as SGHDT and CDR2 as YYEEEE. The CDR3: CASSLRSRGGTESYNEQFF. For the CDR3, the DNA is TGTGCCAGCAGCTTGAGGTCCAGGGGAGGGACAGAGTCCTACAATGAGCAGTTCTTC.

The gene calls are TRBV20-1 and TRBJ2-3; the D is unclear. The CDR3 length is 14 residues. CDR1 is DFQATT and CDR2 is SNEGSKA in the germline V gene (reference sequence). V was clipped by 2 bases and J by 2 bases, with 11 bases between them. The CDR3 nucleotides read TGCAGTGCTAGAATGTCAGGAGCCACAGATACGCAGTATTTT. Amino acids: CSARMSGATDTQYF.

This clonotype was counted between two and nine times. The chain joins TRBV4-2 to TRBJ1-1, with TRBD1 identical over 8 bases. The CDR3 loop spans 15 amino acids. The germline V gene has CDR1 LGHNA and CDR2 YNFKEQ. V lost 3 bases and J lost 5; bases outside the gene matches: 8. The CDR3 nucleotides are TGTGCCAGCAGCCAGGACGGACAGGGACTGACTGAAGCTTTCTTT. Its translation: CASSQDGQGLTEAFF.

The chain recombines TRBV5-1 with TRBJ1-1, with D possibly TRBD1 on 6 matching bases. V was shortened by 5 bases and J by 4 bases, with 15 bases between the two germline ends. CDR3 length: 14 amino acids. Germline lookup yields CDR1 SGHRS and CDR2 YFSETQ. Here the CDR3 DNA reads TGCGCCAGCAGTTACAAAACAGGGACCACTGAAGCTTTCTTT. Residues: CASSYKTGTTEAFF.

As regards this clonotype: One end of the junction varies from germline; a read error may be responsible. J is TRBJ2-7 and V is TRBV12-3 or TRBV12-4; 8 positions agree with TRBD1. There are 11 residues in the CDR3. This chain's CDR3 is CASSLGRDRFF. The CDR3 bases are TGTGCCAGCAGTTTAGGCCGGGACAGGTTTTTT.

The table lists this clonotype with many counts. CDR3 amino acids: CASSPPGQGPYEQYF. The CDR3 nucleotides read TGTGCCAGCAGCCCACCGGGACAGGGACCCTACGAGCAGTACTTC. The chain couples TRBV7-9 to TRBJ2-7; 9 positions agree with TRBD1. This CDR3 region has 15 residues. V lost 5 bases to trimming and J lost 2 bases; unmatched junction nucleotides: 7. Germline V gene lookup returns CDR1 SEHNR and CDR2 FQNEAQ (reference sequence).

This clonotype was seen a few times. V usage is TRBV3-1 and J usage is TRBJ1-2; 7 nucleotides agree with TRBD1. This CDR3 is built from 15 residues. Germline assignment: CDR1 LGHDT and CDR2 YNNKEL (reference sequence). Trimming removed 8 bases from V and 2 bases from J; junction bases left unmatched: 11. This CDR3 is CASEPSRGSNYGYTF. The CDR3 nucleotides read TGTGCCAGCGAACCGAGCAGGGGGTCCAACTATGGCTACACCTTC.

The J gene is TRBJ1-5, the V gene TRBV2; 7 bases are shared with TRBD1. Germline assignment: CDR1 SNHLY and CDR2 FYNNEI. This CDR3 spans 14 amino acids. The V gene end was trimmed by 3 bases and the J gene end by 7 bases; junction bases not matched to a gene: 6. CDR3 residues: CASSEEQGVQPQHF. CDR3 in DNA: TGTGCCAGCAGTGAGGAGCAGGGGGTGCAGCCCCAGCATTTT.

The table lists this clonotype with a few counts. J is TRBJ2-3 and V is TRBV12-3 or TRBV12-4, with D possibly being TRBD1 (6 bases). The CDR3 runs 12 residues. The V and J ends lost 3 bases and 7 bases respectively, with 8 bases between them. CDR3 in amino acids: CASSFDRNTQYF. The CDR3 nucleotides are TGTGCCAGCAGTTTCGACAGGAATACGCAGTATTTT.

The chain has TRBV10-3 and TRBJ1-4, with D perhaps matching TRBD1 (6 bases). Germline values: CDR1 ENHRY, CDR2 SYGVKD. The length of the CDR3 is 15 residues. Trimming pared 8 bases from V and 8 bases from J, leaving 21 bases between. The CDR3 spells CAISEQGPDNEKLFF. CDR3 DNA: TGTGCCATCTCGGAACAGGGTCCCGACAACGAAAAACTGTTTTTT.